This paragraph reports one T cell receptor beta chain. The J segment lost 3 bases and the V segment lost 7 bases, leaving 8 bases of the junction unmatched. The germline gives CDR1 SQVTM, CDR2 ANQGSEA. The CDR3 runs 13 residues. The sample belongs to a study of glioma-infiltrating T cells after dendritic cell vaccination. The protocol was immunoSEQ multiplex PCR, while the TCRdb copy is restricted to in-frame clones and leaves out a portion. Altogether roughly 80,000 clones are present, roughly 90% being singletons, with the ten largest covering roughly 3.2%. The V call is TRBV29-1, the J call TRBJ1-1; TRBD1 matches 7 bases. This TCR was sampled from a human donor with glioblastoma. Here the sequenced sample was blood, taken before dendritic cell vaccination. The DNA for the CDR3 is TGCAGCGCAGACAGGGTGGGGGACACTGAAGCTTTCTTT. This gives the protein CSADRVGDTEAFF.